This T cell receptor beta chain was found in a study of early T cells in non-severe SARS-CoV-2 infection. Study results and limitations: Matching with VDJdb favored anti-spike CD8 responses (missing private and CD4 specificities).

Individually, cDNA molecules had unique molecular identifiers attached to them. MiXCR was run by TCRdb on the 5' RACE reads, yielding one entry per CDR3 protein. The table includes about 66,000 distinct CDR3 sequences, roughly an eighth detected once. This clonotype occurred a few times. The antigen is unknown. This CDR3 is built from 13 residues. From germline, CDR1 is SQVTM and CDR2 ANQGSEA. V trimming: 8 bases; J trimming: 1 base; junction bases outside the gene matches: 5. The specimen sequenced was whole blood. This receptor was identified in an adult who was a healthcare worker with PCR-confirmed SARS-CoV-2 infection or an uninfected control (not recorded which). The rearrangement links TRBV29-1 to TRBJ1-3; TRBD1 matches at 7 bases. The CDR3 nucleotides read TGCAGCATTATGACAGGGTCTGGAAACACCATATATTTT. Translated, it gives CSIMTGSGNTIYF.